This TCR beta chain was captured in a study of cytomegalovirus exposure and HLA in healthy donors (TCRdb year 2017). General notes on the study: An earlier analysis of 587 of the donors reported under 300 Gb of sequence data and 117 million unique TCR beta sequences obtained from approximately 180 million T cells. Roughly 300 gigabases of sequencing data and tens of millions of unique TCR sequences were included in an early release covering around 600 HLA-typed donors. Among the approximately 400 genotyped donors, around 81% belonged to the genetic ancestry cluster associated with self-reported Caucasian donors. The study aimed to test whether cataloging public T cell receptors could reveal signatures of past pathogen exposure. The study profiled the T cell repertoires of some 610 subjects by immunosequencing and related them to cytomegalovirus serostatus. Besides the first cohort of approximately 670 subjects, a separate validation cohort made up of 120 different subjects was used. To predict cytomegalovirus infection status, the study combined high-throughput TCR immunosequencing, statistical association of individual TCRs with disease status, and machine learning. In a later analysis, previously published TCR beta repertoires from about 670 donors were re-analyzed and high-resolution HLA genotyping was added so that TCR occurrence patterns could be studied. Rather than drawing on any new phenotypic data, the later analysis identified candidate immune exposures from TCR beta sequences and the way those sequences occurred across donors. An earlier analysis of around 540 of the donors applied high-throughput TCR beta sequencing to assess whether each TCR beta V gene segment acted as functional or pseudogenic. Donor age, sex, ethnicity and CMV serostatus were compiled alongside the repertoire data. A later genetic analysis took genome-wide SNP genotypes for about 60% of the roughly 670 donors and used that subset as a discovery cohort. Every repertoire in the discovery cohort had been generated on one and the same sequencing platform. Class I and class II HLA loci were covered by the typing at four-digit resolution. The number of donors typed differed by locus, with about 629-630 for A, B, C, DRB1 and DQB1, roughly 550 for DQA1, 600 to 610 for DPA1, and some 440 for DPB1. Because of strong linkage in the cohort, roughly five DR-DQ haplotypes were treated as single units for association and clustering. Among around 400 genotyped donors of the cohort, an average of roughly 230,000 unique TCR beta nucleotide sequences was sequenced per donor, of which 15% to 20% were non-productive. The full study reports these points: This cohort had only TCR beta chains sequenced, and the lack of alpha or paired-chain data limited which features could be detected. The presence/absence analyses assumed that sequencing depth was roughly uniform across donors, and that assumption may not be true. In the study, roughly 160 TCR beta chains were listed as associated with cytomegalovirus. Correlated functional status among segregating V segments might be attributable to linkage disequilibrium, but an unknown experimental factor could not be ruled out. In an earlier analysis of 587 of the donors, most TCR beta V segments were observed in productive rearrangements about 87% or about 30% of the time, broadly matching IMGT annotations. Fewer than 20 rarely observed V segments, including chromosome 9 orphons, were excluded from the earlier analysis of some 590 of the donors because counts were too low. Because some donors lacked HLA typing at each locus, the association tests relied only on the typed subset. In a later analysis, HLA-associated TCR beta chains were found to be more clonally expanded and to have lower generation probabilities than equally common non-associated chains. Some IMGT-functional V segments, including TRBV6-2 and TRBV6-3, could not be told apart with the 87-base-pair reads, so those segments were excluded. For the cohort, immune exposure information was limited to CMV serostatus. Most TCR sequences were seen in very few donors, while some public TCRs were found in many individuals. In a later genetic analysis, fewer N-insertions in productive TCRs were reported among donors in an Asian-associated ancestry cluster than the roughly 700-donor mean. According to a later analysis, TCR association rates differed among HLA loci, with DRB1 alleles showing the most associated TCRs and HLA-C alleles showing the fewest. A further reported finding was that TCR beta sequences accurately predicted the HLA-A and HLA-B alleles for most subjects in the first cohort. Most CMV-associated TCR beta chains appeared to be HLA-restricted in a later analysis, and the HLA associations seemed to be driven largely by CMV exposure. A later analysis associated about 18,000 TCR beta sequences with specific HLA alleles at a false discovery rate of 0.05. The sequencing pipeline was judged likely to have produced a cluster of highly shared sequence variants as a technical artifact. The classifier was reported to diagnose cytomegalovirus status with high specificity and sensitivity in both the original cohort and the validation cohort. In a later genetic analysis, a missense DCLRE1C variant was associated with V-gene and J-gene trimming of TCR beta chains, and the association was replicated in an independent cohort. Several of the top co-occurrence clusters appeared to be linked to parvovirus B19, influenza, CMV and Epstein-Barr virus, according to a later analysis. A few of the identified cytomegalovirus-associated TCR beta chains were confirmed in vitro to be specific for cytomegalovirus antigens. According to the authors, the approach could potentially be generalized to other disease states and immunological phenotypes. When HLA alleles, especially DR and DQ, strongly co-occurred, TCR associations were difficult to assign to individual alleles.

The cohort was made up of roughly 670 healthy bone marrow donors. At the time of sampling, every cohort member was nominally healthy, though immune exposures that went unrecorded were likely present. The donor was CMV seropositive and belonged to the group of more than 250 seropositive cohort members. A peripheral blood sample was collected from each donor, and TCR beta sequencing was performed on peripheral blood mononuclear cells. Genomic DNA extraction from the blood cell samples was performed with the Qiagen DNeasy Blood Extraction Kit. As to this clone: Its antigen specificity is not known. The record has no base qualities; no much larger clone is one base away.

The method was the immunoSEQ multiplex PCR assay. For the multiplex PCR, a mixture combining 60 forward primers for TCR Vbeta segments and 13 reverse primers for TCR Jbeta segments was used. The CDR3 region of rearranged TCR beta genes was amplified from genomic DNA by a multiplex PCR assay. The amplified TCR beta libraries were sequenced on the Illumina HiSeq System as 87-base-pair reads. The authors' analysis ran thus. Across the 670 or so repertoires, a later analysis counted 60 million to 90 million unique TCR beta chains, 9.5 million to 13 million of which were shared by at least two donors. A nearest-neighbor algorithm error-corrected the raw reads and collapsed the reads into unique sequences, merging closely related sequences to remove PCR and sequencing errors. Alignment of CDR3 sequences to IMGT reference sequences was used to assign V, D and J gene segments. For a sequence to be retained, at least a six-nucleotide match to both a V gene segment and a J gene segment was required. A rearrangement was called productive if the CDR3 had no stop codons and remained in frame with V and J, and every other rearrangement was called non-productive. Following IMGT convention, CDR3 was defined as the stretch from the second conserved V-encoded cysteine up to the conserved J-encoded phenylalanine. The earlier analysis of 500 to 600 of the donors excluded sequences that lacked an unambiguous match to a single V gene segment. An earlier analysis of some 610 of the donors called V segments functional above 56.7% productive rearrangements and segregating when the between-donor standard deviation exceeded 5%. A statistical classification framework was developed to diagnose cytomegalovirus status using the catalog of TCR beta chain sequences. V and J gene assignment, in a later analysis, came from comparing TCR nucleotide sequences with IMGT/GENE-DB human TR gene sequences. The TCRdist pipeline was used in a later analysis to assign CDR3 sequences and most-parsimonious VDJ recombination scenarios. In a later analysis, every TCR beta chain was defined by the combination of its CDR3 amino acid sequence and its V-gene family, and reads without a unique V-gene family were dropped. A later analysis removed 592 highly shared, low-generation-probability nucleotide sequences to deal with suspected cross-contamination and a sequencing artifact. A later analysis calculated a clonal expansion index for each public chain from normalized within-repertoire ranks of inferred template counts. Generation probabilities in a later analysis came from a VDJ recombination model fitted to out-of-frame rearrangements, and those results were checked against IGoR. A later analysis scored TCR-TCR, TCR-HLA and TCR-CMV co-occurrence with hypergeometric tests, applying a repertoire-size bias correction to TCR pairs. To estimate false discovery rates, a later analysis permuted the HLA or CMV assignments 20 times. In a later analysis, co-occurring TCRs were grouped using DBSCAN, and TCRdist sequence similarity was added for clustering within HLA-allele-positive subsets. Repertoires with fewer than 30,000 or more than 120,000 public chains were left out of co-occurrence clustering, as were five repertoires with anomalous nucleotide sharing. The clones in this table, taken by TCRdb from immuneACCESS, are in-frame only. Not every clone is retained; where verified, under half of the shortfall comes from an unresolved V gene, and the cause of the rest is unknown. The D gene and trimming were derived from the DNA, and the V and J assignments and clone size from that table. Within this sample are tens of thousands of clones, with about two thirds of them counted one time only. The ten top clones hold about 5.5% of the sample.

From the germline V gene (reference sequence), CDR1 is GTSNPN and CDR2 is SVGIG. Counted from cysteine to phenylalanine, this CDR3 has 12 amino acids. The entry retains the CDR3 DNA only, 36 bases that are in frame from base 1. V loses 7 bases of germline sequence and J loses 11 bases, and the interval between the two ends is 20 bases. The material sequenced was PBMCs. The TCR sequence derives from a boy aged 5-17 years in good health and CMV-seropositive. The sequence joins TRBV30 to TRBJ1-1; no D gene call is confident. The nucleotide sequence is given as TGTGCCTTGACACAAGGCCACCCGGGGGCTTTCTTT. Translated, this gives CALTQGHPGAFF.